This TCR beta chain comes out of a study of vaccination and CD4 T cells after COVID-19. This CDR3 comprises 16 residues. Trimming removed 0 bases from V and 0 bases from J, with 9 bases in between. From germline, CDR1 is SGHAT and CDR2 FQNNGV. CD4+ T cells that had been cultured provided DNA sequenced with the Oncomine TCR Beta short-read assay. One entry per CDR3 protein results from TCRdb running MiXCR on the PCR reads. The profile shows about 20,000 distinct CDR3 sequences, roughly three fifths of them singletons. Details on this clonotype: Its antigen remains unidentified.

Treatment reported: approximately 9-day PBMC culture with coronavirus spike peptide pools or control peptides (ViraFEST assay). J is TRBJ1-3 and V is TRBV11-2, with unresolved D. The sequencing used CD4+ T cells from blood, cultured in vitro, collected after SARS-CoV-2 vaccination. The sequence derives from a human donor who had recovered from COVID-19. CDR3 DNA sequence: TGTGCCAGCAGCTTAGAGGTCGGAAGCTCTGGAAACACCATATATTTT. Translated, it gives CASSLEVGSSGNTIYF.